These T cell receptor beta chains were read from a single sample in a study of T cell clones after liver transplantation. TCRdb's copy holds only in-frame clones and misses some; the assay was immunoSEQ multiplex PCR. Here the sample spans about 70,000 clones, roughly 80% being singletons. The input for sequencing was CD4+ T cells from blood, taken 12 months after liver transplant. The receptor source for this set is a human patient who received a liver transplant. Some T cells may have come from the graft donor. Both conserved end residues are part of each CDR3. The D gene is left open where the match is weak. Rows give clone size only sometimes, using once, few, many, or a class for an expanded clone.

J gene: TRBJ2-7; clone size: -; V gene: TRBV2; D gene: TRBD2; CDR3 protein: CASRGLAATYEQYF; CDR3 DNA: TGTGCCAGCCGAGGACTAGCCGCAACCTACGAGCAGTACTTC
J gene: TRBJ1-2; clone size: -; V gene: TRBV7-9; D gene: -; CDR3 protein: CASRQAVLTRSGYTF; CDR3 DNA: TGTGCCAGCAGACAAGCCGTCCTGACCCGGTCTGGCTACACCTTC
J gene: TRBJ1-2; clone size: -; V gene: TRBV29-1; D gene: -; CDR3 protein: CSVVNRVEGGYTF; CDR3 DNA: TGCAGCGTCGTGAACAGGGTCGAGGGGGGCTACACCTTC
J gene: TRBJ2-1; clone size: -; V gene: TRBV11-2; D gene: -; CDR3 protein: CASSLERSSVSGQFF; CDR3 DNA: TGTGCCAGCAGCTTAGAGCGTTCGTCGGTCTCTGGGCAGTTCTTC
J gene: TRBJ1-3; clone size: -; V gene: TRBV2; D gene: -; CDR3 protein: CASRRGTPGNTIYF; CDR3 DNA: TGTGCCAGCAGGCGGGGGACGCCTGGAAACACCATATATTTT
J gene: TRBJ2-1; clone size: -; V gene: TRBV28; D gene: -; CDR3 protein: CATRRGYNEQFF; CDR3 DNA: TGTGCCACCAGACGAGGTTACAATGAGCAGTTCTTC
J gene: TRBJ2-4; clone size: -; V gene: TRBV27; D gene: -; CDR3 protein: CASSPRALGNIQYF; CDR3 DNA: TGTGCCAGCAGCCCCAGGGCCCTGGGAAACATTCAGTACTTC
J gene: TRBJ2-1; clone size: -; V gene: TRBV7-9; D gene: -; CDR3 protein: CASSFLGHNYNEQFF; CDR3 DNA: TGTGCCAGCAGCTTCCTTGGACACAACTACAATGAGCAGTTCTTC
J gene: TRBJ2-1; clone size: few; V gene: TRBV28; D gene: -; CDR3 protein: CASSAQRGSYNEQFF; CDR3 DNA: TGTGCCAGCAGTGCCCAACGGGGGTCCTACAATGAGCAGTTCTTC
J gene: TRBJ2-2; clone size: -; V gene: TRBV5-1; D gene: -; CDR3 protein: CASSLMVGGGELFF; CDR3 DNA: TGCGCCAGCAGCCTAATGGTCGGAGGCGGGGAGCTGTTTTTT
J gene: TRBJ1-5; clone size: few; V gene: TRBV29-1; D gene: -; CDR3 protein: CSVADGLLGNQPQHF; CDR3 DNA: TGCAGCGTCGCCGACGGATTACTAGGGAATCAGCCCCAGCATTTT
J gene: TRBJ1-3; clone size: -; V gene: TRBV28; D gene: -; CDR3 protein: CASSSLPGNTIYF; CDR3 DNA: TGTGCCAGCAGTTCTTTACCTGGAAACACCATATATTTT
J gene: TRBJ2-1; clone size: once; V gene: TRBV14; D gene: -; CDR3 protein: CASSQVLSGAGEQFF; CDR3 DNA: TGTGCCAGCAGCCAAGTGCTTTCAGGGGCAGGTGAGCAGTTCTTC
J gene: TRBJ2-7; clone size: once; V gene: TRBV7-9; D gene: TRBD1; CDR3 protein: CASSLEVQGDEQYF; CDR3 DNA: TGTGCCAGCAGCTTAGAGGTCCAGGGGGACGAGCAGTACTTC
J gene: TRBJ1-3; clone size: -; V gene: TRBV5-1; D gene: -; CDR3 protein: CASSFDASGNTIYF; CDR3 DNA: TGCGCCAGCAGCTTCGATGCCTCTGGAAACACCATATATTTT
J gene: TRBJ1-2; clone size: once; V gene: TRBV28; D gene: TRBD1; CDR3 protein: CASSLIRTGRYGYTF; CDR3 DNA: TGTGCCAGCAGTTTAATTCGGACAGGGCGCTATGGCTACACCTTC
J gene: TRBJ1-2; clone size: -; V gene: TRBV7-2; D gene: TRBD1; CDR3 protein: CASSQGQSLGYTF; CDR3 DNA: TGTGCCAGCAGCCAGGGACAGAGTCTAGGCTACACCTTC
J gene: TRBJ1-4; clone size: -; V gene: TRBV28; D gene: -; CDR3 protein: CASSPLGTRTLNEKLFF; CDR3 DNA: TGTGCCAGCAGTCCCCTTGGGACACGGACCCTTAATGAAAAACTGTTTTTT
J gene: TRBJ1-1; clone size: -; V gene: TRBV10-1; D gene: -; CDR3 protein: CASSEKRTRGRNTEAFF; CDR3 DNA: TGCGCCAGCAGTGAGAAGAGGACTAGAGGGAGAAACACTGAAGCTTTCTTT
J gene: TRBJ2-5; clone size: -; V gene: TRBV7-2; D gene: -; CDR3 protein: CASSLRRLPQETQYF; CDR3 DNA: TGTGCCAGCAGCTTACGAAGATTACCCCAAGAGACCCAGTACTTC
J gene: TRBJ2-3; clone size: few; V gene: TRBV5-1; D gene: -; CDR3 protein: CASSPDSTSTDTQYF; CDR3 DNA: TGCGCCAGCAGCCCGGACAGTACTAGCACAGATACGCAGTATTTT
J gene: TRBJ2-6; clone size: -; V gene: TRBV29-1; D gene: TRBD1; CDR3 protein: CSVGRTGSSGANVLTF; CDR3 DNA: TGCAGCGTTGGAAGGACAGGGTCTTCAGGGGCCAACGTCCTGACTTTC
J gene: TRBJ1-4; clone size: -; V gene: TRBV7-6; D gene: -; CDR3 protein: CASSFRTVGATNEKLFF; CDR3 DNA: TGTGCCAGCAGCTTCCGGACCGTCGGGGCAACTAATGAAAAACTGTTTTTT
J gene: TRBJ1-4; clone size: -; V gene: TRBV5-1; D gene: -; CDR3 protein: CASSLVGTNEKLFF; CDR3 DNA: TGCGCCAGCAGCTTGGTCGGCACTAATGAAAAACTGTTTTTT
J gene: TRBJ2-7; clone size: -; V gene: TRBV14; D gene: -; CDR3 protein: CASSQVMGNSYEQYF; CDR3 DNA: TGTGCCAGCAGCCAAGTAATGGGGAACTCCTACGAGCAGTACTTC
J gene: TRBJ2-7; clone size: few; V gene: TRBV5-4; D gene: TRBD1; CDR3 protein: CASSKGDRKYSYEQYF; CDR3 DNA: TGTGCCAGCTCGAAGGGGGACAGGAAATACTCCTACGAGCAGTACTTC
J gene: TRBJ2-3; clone size: -; V gene: TRBV5-1; D gene: -; CDR3 protein: CASSFQGQTDTQYF; CDR3 DNA: TGCGCCAGCAGCTTCCAAGGTCAGACAGATACGCAGTATTTT
J gene: TRBJ2-3; clone size: -; V gene: TRBV5-4; D gene: -; CDR3 protein: CASSIDQMNTQYF; CDR3 DNA: TGTGCCAGCAGCATCGATCAAATGAATACGCAGTATTTT
J gene: TRBJ2-7; clone size: few; V gene: TRBV2; D gene: TRBD2; CDR3 protein: CASNLGLAGREQYF; CDR3 DNA: TGTGCCAGCAACCTGGGACTAGCGGGACGCGAGCAGTACTTC
J gene: TRBJ2-7; clone size: few; V gene: TRBV4-1; D gene: -; CDR3 protein: CASSQVSGRDYEQYF; CDR3 DNA: TGCGCCAGCAGCCAAGTTTCAGGGCGTGACTACGAGCAGTACTTC
J gene: TRBJ2-3; clone size: -; V gene: TRBV18; D gene: -; CDR3 protein: CASSPGGQPDTQYF; CDR3 DNA: TGTGCCAGCTCACCGGGGGGGCAGCCAGATACGCAGTATTTT
J gene: TRBJ2-5; clone size: -; V gene: TRBV6-5; D gene: TRBD2; CDR3 protein: CASRNLGGKGETQYF; CDR3 DNA: TGTGCCAGCAGAAACCTGGGGGGGAAGGGAGAGACCCAGTACTTC
J gene: TRBJ1-4; clone size: -; V gene: TRBV2; D gene: -; CDR3 protein: CASSDRDNINEKLFF; CDR3 DNA: TGTGCCAGCAGTGACCGGGACAATATCAATGAAAAACTGTTTTTT
J gene: TRBJ1-3; clone size: -; V gene: TRBV4-1; D gene: -; CDR3 protein: CASSQDWRSSGNTIYF; CDR3 DNA: TGCGCCAGCAGCCAAGATTGGAGAAGCTCTGGAAACACCATATATTTT
J gene: TRBJ1-2; clone size: -; V gene: TRBV4-3; D gene: -; CDR3 protein: CASSQAVGGGYTF; CDR3 DNA: TGCGCCAGCAGCCAAGCGGTAGGGGGTGGCTACACCTTC
J gene: TRBJ2-5; clone size: -; V gene: TRBV25-1; D gene: -; CDR3 protein: CASSVGAGVRETQYF; CDR3 DNA: TGTGCCAGCAGTGTCGGGGCAGGGGTGAGGGAGACCCAGTACTTC
J gene: TRBJ2-7; clone size: few; V gene: TRBV4-3; D gene: -; CDR3 protein: CASSQASWTPYEQYF; CDR3 DNA: TGCGCCAGCAGCCAGGCTTCTTGGACACCCTACGAGCAGTACTTC
J gene: TRBJ2-7; clone size: -; V gene: TRBV18; D gene: TRBD2; CDR3 protein: CASSPAGGPYEQYF; CDR3 DNA: TGTGCCAGCTCACCGGCGGGAGGGCCCTACGAGCAGTACTTC
J gene: TRBJ1-1; clone size: -; V gene: TRBV5-4; D gene: -; CDR3 protein: CASSLVVIGRRQLLDTEAFF; CDR3 DNA: TGTGCCAGCAGCTTGGTAGTAATAGGTCGGCGCCAACTTCTGGACACTGAAGCTTTCTTT
J gene: TRBJ1-2; clone size: -; V gene: TRBV28; D gene: -; CDR3 protein: CASTLTGNYGYTF; CDR3 DNA: TGTGCCAGCACGCTTACAGGAAACTATGGCTACACCTTC
J gene: TRBJ2-1; clone size: -; V gene: TRBV7-9; D gene: TRBD1; CDR3 protein: CASSQDRGSYNEQFF; CDR3 DNA: TGTGCCAGCAGCCAGGACAGGGGATCCTACAATGAGCAGTTCTTC
J gene: TRBJ1-1; clone size: -; V gene: TRBV30; D gene: -; CDR3 protein: CAWSVNSVTEAFF; CDR3 DNA: TGTGCCTGGAGTGTAAACAGCGTCACTGAAGCTTTCTTT
J gene: TRBJ1-4; clone size: -; V gene: TRBV5-1; D gene: -; CDR3 protein: CASSGWGGTNEKLFF; CDR3 DNA: TGCGCCAGCAGCGGGTGGGGTGGAACTAATGAAAAACTGTTTTTT
J gene: TRBJ2-7; clone size: -; V gene: TRBV19; D gene: -; CDR3 protein: CASRKLAGANEQYF; CDR3 DNA: TGTGCCAGTAGGAAGTTGGCAGGGGCCAACGAGCAGTACTTC
J gene: TRBJ1-2; clone size: -; V gene: TRBV28; D gene: -; CDR3 protein: CASIDSSKLANYGYTF; CDR3 DNA: TGTGCCAGCATAGATTCCTCCAAGTTAGCTAACTATGGCTACACCTTC
J gene: TRBJ1-1; clone size: once; V gene: TRBV19; D gene: TRBD1; CDR3 protein: CASRGTGPNTEAFF; CDR3 DNA: TGTGCCAGTAGGGGGACAGGGCCGAACACTGAAGCTTTCTTT
J gene: TRBJ1-2; clone size: -; V gene: TRBV6-5; D gene: -; CDR3 protein: CASSLGNFYGYTF; CDR3 DNA: TGTGCCAGCAGTTTAGGGAATTTCTATGGCTACACCTTC
J gene: TRBJ2-3; clone size: few; V gene: TRBV10-3; D gene: -; CDR3 protein: CAISEGGWSTDTQYF; CDR3 DNA: TGTGCCATCAGTGAGGGGGGGTGGTCCACAGATACGCAGTATTTT
J gene: TRBJ2-2; clone size: -; V gene: TRBV2; D gene: TRBD2; CDR3 protein: CASRGLADTGELFF; CDR3 DNA: TGTGCCAGCAGGGGACTAGCCGACACCGGGGAGCTGTTTTTT
J gene: TRBJ1-5; clone size: -; V gene: TRBV4-1; D gene: TRBD1; CDR3 protein: CASSQTPGQGLHASNQPQHF; CDR3 DNA: TGCGCCAGCAGCCAAACCCCCGGACAGGGCTTACATGCTAGCAATCAGCCCCAGCATTTT
J gene: TRBJ1-1; clone size: -; V gene: TRBV5-1; D gene: -; CDR3 protein: CASSSGSMNTEAFF; CDR3 DNA: TGCGCCAGCAGCTCGGGCAGCATGAACACTGAAGCTTTCTTT
J gene: TRBJ2-7; clone size: -; V gene: TRBV15; D gene: -; CDR3 protein: CATSRETGGVSGRMNEQYF; CDR3 DNA: TGTGCCACCAGCAGAGAAACAGGGGGAGTTAGCGGGAGAATGAACGAGCAGTACTTC
J gene: TRBJ2-7; clone size: -; V gene: TRBV19; D gene: -; CDR3 protein: CASSRQGYPNEQYF; CDR3 DNA: TGTGCCAGTAGCCGTCAGGGCTACCCCAACGAGCAGTACTTC
J gene: TRBJ2-7; clone size: few; V gene: TRBV10-3; D gene: TRBD1; CDR3 protein: CAISGGTGGHEQYF; CDR3 DNA: TGTGCCATCAGTGGAGGGACAGGGGGCCACGAGCAGTACTTC
J gene: TRBJ2-1; clone size: -; V gene: TRBV27; D gene: TRBD2; CDR3 protein: CASSLGGRVYNEQFF; CDR3 DNA: TGTGCCAGCAGTTTAGGCGGGAGAGTATACAATGAGCAGTTCTTC
J gene: TRBJ2-7; clone size: -; V gene: TRBV30; D gene: -; CDR3 protein: CAWSAGGALSYEQYF; CDR3 DNA: TGTGCCTGGAGTGCCGGAGGAGCGCTCTCCTACGAGCAGTACTTC